The subject of this entry is one T cell receptor (beta chain). This specimen belongs to a study of blood T cell repertoires in COVID-19. V was clipped by 1 base and J by 7 bases, with 8 bases between them. Per the germline V gene, CDR1 is SEHNR and CDR2 is FQNEAQ (reference sequence). This CDR3 comprises 14 residues. Profiled with immunoSEQ multiplex PCR; TCRdb holds only in-frame clones, not every one. The sample consists of approximately 290,000 clones, about 85% of them appearing once. Sequencing used peripheral blood. This chain connects TRBV7-9 to TRBJ1-6; D remains ambiguous. The clonotype comes from a human donor with COVID-19, enrolled during active disease. The donor label of this sample is uncertain. The CDR3 loop reads CASSLDPENSPLHF. The CDR3 DNA is TGTGCCAGCAGCTTAGACCCAGAAAATTCACCCCTCCACTTT.